This T cell receptor (beta chain) was retrieved from a study of blood T cell repertoires in COVID-19. The table came from immunoSEQ multiplex PCR; TCRdb's copy has only in-frame clones and leaves some out. The table records some 200,000 clones, roughly 89% of them present only once. The cohort comprised adults aged roughly 18 to 100 years residing in approximately 25 US areas. This clone was picked up one time. Input material: PBMCs or T cells enriched from blood (not recorded which). The receptor was derived from a young man with acute COVID-19.

DNA for the CDR3: TGTGCCAGTTCGGGGGGGTTCTACGAGCAGTACTTC. It encodes CASSGGFYEQYF. The V gene is TRBV2, the J gene TRBJ2-7; TRBD2 agrees at 8 bases. The CDR3 has 12 amino acids. The ends lost 9 bases at V and 3 bases at J; junction bases unmatched: 4. Germline V CDR1 and CDR2: SNHLY, FYNNEI.